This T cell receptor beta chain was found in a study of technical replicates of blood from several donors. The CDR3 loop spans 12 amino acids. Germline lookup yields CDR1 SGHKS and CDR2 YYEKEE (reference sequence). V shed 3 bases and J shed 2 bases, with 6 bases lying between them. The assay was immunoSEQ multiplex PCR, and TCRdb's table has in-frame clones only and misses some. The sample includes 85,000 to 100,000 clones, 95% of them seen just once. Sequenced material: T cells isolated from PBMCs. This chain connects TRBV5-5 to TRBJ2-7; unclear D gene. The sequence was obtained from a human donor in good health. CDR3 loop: CASSYSPYEQYF. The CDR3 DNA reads TGTGCCAGCAGCTACAGTCCCTACGAGCAGTACTTC.